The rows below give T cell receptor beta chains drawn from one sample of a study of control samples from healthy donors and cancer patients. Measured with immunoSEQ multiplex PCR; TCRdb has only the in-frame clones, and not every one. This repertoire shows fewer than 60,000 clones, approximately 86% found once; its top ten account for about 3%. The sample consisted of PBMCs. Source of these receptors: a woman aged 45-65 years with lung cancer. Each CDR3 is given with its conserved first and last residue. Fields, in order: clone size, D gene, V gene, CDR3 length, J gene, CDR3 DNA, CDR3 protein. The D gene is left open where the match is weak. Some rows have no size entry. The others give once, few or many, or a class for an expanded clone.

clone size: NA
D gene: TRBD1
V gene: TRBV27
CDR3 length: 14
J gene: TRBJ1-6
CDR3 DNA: TGTGCCAGTAGGACAGGACTCCATAATTCACCCCTCCACTTT
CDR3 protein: CASRTGLHNSPLHF

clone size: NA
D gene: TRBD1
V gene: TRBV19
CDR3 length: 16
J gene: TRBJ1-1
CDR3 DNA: TGTGCCAGTAGTGCTAACTATCGACAGGGAGGCACTGAAGCTTTCTTT
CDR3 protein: CASSANYRQGGTEAFF

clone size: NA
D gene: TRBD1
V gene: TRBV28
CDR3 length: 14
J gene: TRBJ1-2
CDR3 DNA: TGTGCCAGCAGTAGAGGGGACAGATCCTATGGCTACACCTTC
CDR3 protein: CASSRGDRSYGYTF

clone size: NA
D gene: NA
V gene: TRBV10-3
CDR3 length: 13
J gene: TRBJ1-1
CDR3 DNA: TGTGCCTCCACCCAGGGAGTGAACACTGAAGCTTTCTTT
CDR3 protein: CASTQGVNTEAFF

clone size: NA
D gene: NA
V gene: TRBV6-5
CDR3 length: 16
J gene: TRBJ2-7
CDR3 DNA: TGTGCCAGCAGTTCCACCCAGGGAGGCAGGCCCTCCGAGCAGTACTTC
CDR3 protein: CASSSTQGGRPSEQYF

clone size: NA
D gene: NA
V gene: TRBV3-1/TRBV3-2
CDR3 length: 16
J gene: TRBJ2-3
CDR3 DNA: TGTGCCAGCAGCCGTATGGCCAGGGGGGCCCCAGATACGCAGTATTTT
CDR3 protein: CASSRMARGAPDTQYF

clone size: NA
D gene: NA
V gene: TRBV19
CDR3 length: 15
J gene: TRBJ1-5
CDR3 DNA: TGTGCCAGTAGTATTCAGGGCTCGAGCAATCAGCCCCAGCATTTT
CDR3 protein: CASSIQGSSNQPQHF

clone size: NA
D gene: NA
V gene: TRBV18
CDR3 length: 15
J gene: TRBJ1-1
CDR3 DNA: TGTGCCAGCTCACCACCGTCTGGGGGGGAGGCTGAAGCTTTCTTT
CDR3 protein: CASSPPSGGEAEAFF

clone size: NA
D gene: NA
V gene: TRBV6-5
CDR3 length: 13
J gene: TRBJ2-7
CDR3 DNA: TGTGCCACGGCGGGACCTGGACAGCGCGAGCAGTACTTC
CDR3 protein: CATAGPGQREQYF

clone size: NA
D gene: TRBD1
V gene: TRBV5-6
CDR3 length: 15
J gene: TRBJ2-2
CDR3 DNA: TGTGCCAGCAGCTTGGGACAGGGGTACACCGGGGAGCTGTTTTTT
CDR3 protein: CASSLGQGYTGELFF

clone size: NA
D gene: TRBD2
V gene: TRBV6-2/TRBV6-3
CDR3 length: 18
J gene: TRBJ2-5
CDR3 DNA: TGTGCCAGCAGTCGGACTAGCGGGGGCTCCCTGTACCAAGAGACCCAGTACTTC
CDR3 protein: CASSRTSGGSLYQETQYF

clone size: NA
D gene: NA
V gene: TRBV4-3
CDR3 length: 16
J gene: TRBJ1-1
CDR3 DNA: TGCGCCAGCAGCCAAGATTACGCAGTTTCGAACACTGAAGCTTTCTTT
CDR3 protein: CASSQDYAVSNTEAFF

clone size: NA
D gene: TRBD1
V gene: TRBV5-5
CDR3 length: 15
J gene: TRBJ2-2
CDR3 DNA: TGTGCCAGCAGCACCGGGACAGCGAACACCGGGGAGCTGTTTTTT
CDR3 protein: CASSTGTANTGELFF

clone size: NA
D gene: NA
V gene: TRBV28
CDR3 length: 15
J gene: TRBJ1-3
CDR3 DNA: TGTGCCAGCAGACCCCCCGTCGGGTATGGAAACACCATATATTTT
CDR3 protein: CASRPPVGYGNTIYF

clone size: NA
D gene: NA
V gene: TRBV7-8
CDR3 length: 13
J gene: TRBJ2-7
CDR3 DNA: TGTGCCAGCAGCTACAGGGTATCCTACGAGCAGTACTTC
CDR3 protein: CASSYRVSYEQYF

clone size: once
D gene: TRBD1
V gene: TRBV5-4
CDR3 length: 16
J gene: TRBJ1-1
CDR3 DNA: TGTGCCAGCAGTTCGCCGACCGCAGGGGGGGACACTGAAGCTTTCTTT
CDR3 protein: CASSSPTAGGDTEAFF

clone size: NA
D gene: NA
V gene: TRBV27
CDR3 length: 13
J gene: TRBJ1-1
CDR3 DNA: TGTGCCAGCAGTTTTTACAGAAACACTGAAGCTTTCTTT
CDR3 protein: CASSFYRNTEAFF

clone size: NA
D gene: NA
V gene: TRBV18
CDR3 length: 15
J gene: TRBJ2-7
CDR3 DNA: TGTGCCAGCTCACCACCGGAAGGTCGGGCGCTCGAGCAGTACTTC
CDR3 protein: CASSPPEGRALEQYF

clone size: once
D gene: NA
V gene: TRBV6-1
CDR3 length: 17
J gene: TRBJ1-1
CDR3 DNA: TGTGCCAGCAGTGACTTCAGGGGCGCCGGATCGAACACTGAAGCTTTCTTT
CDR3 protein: CASSDFRGAGSNTEAFF

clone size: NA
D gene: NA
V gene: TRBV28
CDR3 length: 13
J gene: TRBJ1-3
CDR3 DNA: TGTGCCAGCAGTGTCGGGGGGGGAAACACCATATATTTT
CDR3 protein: CASSVGGGNTIYF

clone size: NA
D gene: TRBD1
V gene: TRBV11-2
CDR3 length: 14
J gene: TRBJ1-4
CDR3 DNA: TGTGCCAGCAGCTTGACAGGGAATAATGAAAAACTGTTTTTT
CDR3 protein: CASSLTGNNEKLFF

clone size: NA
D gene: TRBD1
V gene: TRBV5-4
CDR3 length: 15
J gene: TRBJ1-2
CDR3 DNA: TGTGCCAGCAGCTTGGGGGGACAGGGCCCCTATGGCTACACCTTC
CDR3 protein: CASSLGGQGPYGYTF

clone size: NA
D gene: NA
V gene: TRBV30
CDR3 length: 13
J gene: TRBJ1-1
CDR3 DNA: TGTGCCTGGAGTGTGTTTGGGGCCACTGAAGCTTTCTTT
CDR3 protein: CAWSVFGATEAFF

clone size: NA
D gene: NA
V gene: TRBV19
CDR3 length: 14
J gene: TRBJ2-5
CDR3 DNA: TGTGCCAGTAGTACCTCAAAGGGCCAAGAGACCCAGTACTTC
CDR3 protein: CASSTSKGQETQYF

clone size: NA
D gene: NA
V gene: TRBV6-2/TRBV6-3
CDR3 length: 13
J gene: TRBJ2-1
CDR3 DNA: TGTGCCAGCAGTTACCCCTACAAGGATGAGCAGTTCTTC
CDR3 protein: CASSYPYKDEQFF

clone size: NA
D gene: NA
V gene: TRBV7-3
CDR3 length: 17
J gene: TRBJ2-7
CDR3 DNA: TGTGCCAGCAGCTTCATGCCACCAGAATTATCTACCTACGAGCAGTACTTC
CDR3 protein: CASSFMPPELSTYEQYF

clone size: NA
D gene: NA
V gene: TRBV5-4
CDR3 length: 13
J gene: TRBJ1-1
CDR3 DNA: TGTGCCAGCAGCTTGGCGGGGATCACTGAAGCTTTCTTT
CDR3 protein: CASSLAGITEAFF

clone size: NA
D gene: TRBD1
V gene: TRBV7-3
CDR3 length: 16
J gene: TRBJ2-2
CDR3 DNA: TGTGCCAGCAGCTTGCAGGGGGTAACGAACACCGGGGAGCTGTTTTTT
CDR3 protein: CASSLQGVTNTGELFF

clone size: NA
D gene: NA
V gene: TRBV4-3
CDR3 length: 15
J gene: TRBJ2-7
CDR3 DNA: TGCGCCAGCAGCCAAGATTCGGTCCAAAACTACGAGCAGTACTTC
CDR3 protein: CASSQDSVQNYEQYF

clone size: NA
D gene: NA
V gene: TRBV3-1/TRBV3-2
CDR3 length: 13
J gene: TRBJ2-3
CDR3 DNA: TGTGCCTCCGACAGGTCCGGTACAGATACGCAGTATTTT
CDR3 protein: CASDRSGTDTQYF

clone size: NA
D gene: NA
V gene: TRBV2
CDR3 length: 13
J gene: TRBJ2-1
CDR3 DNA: TGTGCCAGCAGTGCCCAGCAGGACAATGAGCAGTTCTTC
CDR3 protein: CASSAQQDNEQFF

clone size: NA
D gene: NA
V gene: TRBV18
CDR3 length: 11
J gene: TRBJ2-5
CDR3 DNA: TGTGCCAGCTCACTAAGGGAGACCCAGTACTTC
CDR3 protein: CASSLRETQYF

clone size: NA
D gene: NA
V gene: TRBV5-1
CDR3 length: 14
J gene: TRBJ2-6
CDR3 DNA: TGCGCCAGCAGGGAGGTCTCTGGGGCCAACGTCCTGACTTTC
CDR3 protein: CASREVSGANVLTF

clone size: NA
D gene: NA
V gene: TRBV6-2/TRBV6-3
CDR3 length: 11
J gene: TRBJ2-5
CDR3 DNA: TGTGCCAGCAGTTCCGGAGAGACCCAGTACTTC
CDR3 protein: CASSSGETQYF

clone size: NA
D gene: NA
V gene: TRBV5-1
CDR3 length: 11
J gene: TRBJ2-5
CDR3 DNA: TGCGCCAGCAGCTTGGAAGAGACCCAGTACTTC
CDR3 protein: CASSLEETQYF

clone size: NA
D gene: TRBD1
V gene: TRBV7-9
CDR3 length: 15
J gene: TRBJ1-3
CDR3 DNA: TGTGCCAGCAGCTTAAGAGGGACAGCTGGAAACACCATATATTTT
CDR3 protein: CASSLRGTAGNTIYF

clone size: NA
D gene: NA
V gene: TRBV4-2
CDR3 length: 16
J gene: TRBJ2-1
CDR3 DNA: TGTGCCAGCAGCCAAGAAGAGACACTCCAGGCGGATGAGCAGTTCTTC
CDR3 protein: CASSQEETLQADEQFF

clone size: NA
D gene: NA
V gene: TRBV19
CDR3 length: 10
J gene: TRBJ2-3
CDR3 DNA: TGTGCCAGTAAGTCAGATACGCAGTATTTT
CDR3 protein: CASKSDTQYF

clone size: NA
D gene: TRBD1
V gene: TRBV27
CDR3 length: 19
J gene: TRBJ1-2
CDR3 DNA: TGTGCCAGCAGTTTAAAGGTCGGGAGGGGGCAGGCCAACAACTATGGCTACACCTTC
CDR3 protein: CASSLKVGRGQANNYGYTF

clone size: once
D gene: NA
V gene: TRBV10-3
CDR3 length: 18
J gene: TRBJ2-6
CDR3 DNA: TGTGCCATCAGTGGAGGTATGAGGGACGAGTCTGGGGCCAACGTCCTGACTTTC
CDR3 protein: CAISGGMRDESGANVLTF

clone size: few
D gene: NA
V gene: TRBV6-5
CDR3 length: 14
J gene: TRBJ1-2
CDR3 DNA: TGTGCCAGCAGTTACTCCCCCGGGACTTATGGCTACACCTTC
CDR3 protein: CASSYSPGTYGYTF

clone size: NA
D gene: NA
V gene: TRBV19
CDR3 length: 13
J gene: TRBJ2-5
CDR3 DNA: TGTGCCAGTAGTACAGGGAAACAAGAGACCCAGTACTTC
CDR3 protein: CASSTGKQETQYF

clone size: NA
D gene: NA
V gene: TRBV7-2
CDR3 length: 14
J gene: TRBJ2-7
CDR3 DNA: TGTGCCAGCTCCTCATCCCGGGACGGCGGCGAGCAGTACTTC
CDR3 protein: CASSSSRDGGEQYF

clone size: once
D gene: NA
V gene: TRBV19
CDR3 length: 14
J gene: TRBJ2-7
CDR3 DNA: TGTGCCAGTAGTACCCCGGGGGCAGGCTACGAGCAGTACTTC
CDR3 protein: CASSTPGAGYEQYF

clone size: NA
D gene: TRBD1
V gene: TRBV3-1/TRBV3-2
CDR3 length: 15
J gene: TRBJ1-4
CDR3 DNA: TGTGCCAGCAGCCAGGCGACAGGGGTAGGTGAAAAACTGTTTTTT
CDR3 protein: CASSQATGVGEKLFF

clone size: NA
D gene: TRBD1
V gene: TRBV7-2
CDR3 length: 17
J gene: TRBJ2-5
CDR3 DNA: TGTGCCAGCAGCCCCTGGGGATCACAGGGGAGATCGGAGACCCAGTACTTC
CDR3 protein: CASSPWGSQGRSETQYF

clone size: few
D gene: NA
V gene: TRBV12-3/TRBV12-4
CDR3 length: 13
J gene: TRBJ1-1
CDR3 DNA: TGTGCCAGCAGTCTTGGATTGAACACTGAAGCTTTCTTT
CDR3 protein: CASSLGLNTEAFF